The source of this TCR beta chain is a study of cytomegalovirus exposure and HLA in healthy donors. Overall study findings and caveats: Upon later analysis, TCR association rates were observed to vary by HLA locus, being highest for DRB1 and lowest for HLA-C. Some public TCRs appeared in many individuals, while most sequences were rare.

Germline loops: CDR1 ENHRY, CDR2 SYGVKD. This CDR3 contains 13 residues. Deletions cut 0 bases from V and 8 bases from J, with 10 bases between. This clone was seen a handful of times. As yet, its antigen is unknown. PCR employed 60 Vbeta and 13 Jbeta primers. TCRdb keeps only in-frame clones here, not all; method: immunoSEQ multiplex PCR. Of tens of thousands of clones listed, approximately 78% were seen once; the top ten hold 7.8%. The material sequenced was PBMCs. The chain combines TRBV10-3 with TRBJ1-1; no firm D call. This TCR derives from a man younger than 35 in good health and CMV-seropositive. The CDR3 nucleotides are TGTGCCATCAGTGAGTCCCCACTCTCAGAAGCTTTCTTT. Translating gives CAISESPLSEAFF.